This passage covers 30 T cell receptor beta chains from one sample sequenced in a study of Ad26.COV2.S vaccination and SARS-CoV-2 variants. Profiled with immunoSEQ multiplex PCR; TCRdb holds only in-frame clones, not every one. The sample has 300,000 to 350,000 clones; roughly nine tenths are singletons. The sample's treatment: around 19 received Ad26.COV2.S at low or high dose, single or two shots; 5 received placebo; per-sample allocation not given. Following the first vaccine or placebo injection, samples were taken on day 63. The sample in question was peripheral blood, obtained in a trial of Ad26.COV2.S vaccine versus placebo. The receptors were sampled from a person between 18 and 59 years old who received the Ad26.COV2.S COVID-19 vaccine or a placebo.

This clone has a single count. The chain links TRBV18 to TRBJ1-1, with D uncertain. Trimming pared 3 bases from V and 2 bases from J, leaving 10 bases between. The germline V gene has CDR1 KGHSH and CDR2 LQKENI. This CDR3 is built from 14 residues. The CDR3 coding sequence is TGTGCCAGCTCACCGGTGTACAGAAACACTGAAGCTTTCTTT. This sequence encodes CASSPVYRNTEAFF.

The chain employs TRBV27 and TRBJ2-7; 7 bases fit TRBD1. Germline V CDR1 and CDR2: MNHEY, SMNVEV (reference sequence). The length of the CDR3 is 16 residues. J was trimmed by 0 bases and V by 0 bases; bases with no gene match: 5. CDR3 DNA sequence: TGTGCCAGCAGTTTATCACCCGGGACAGCCTCCTACGAGCAGTACTTC. Its protein is CASSLSPGTASYEQYF.

The chain combines TRBV7-2 with TRBJ1-2, with TRBD1 matching over 9 bases. The CDR3 runs to 15 residues. Germline CDR1 is SGHTA and CDR2 is FQGNSA. Germline trimming cut 5 bases from V and 8 bases from J; bases unmatched to any gene: 12. The CDR3 is CASSPGGQGNRGYTF. CDR3 bases: TGTGCCAGCAGCCCGGGAGGACAGGGGAATCGAGGCTACACCTTC.

This clone was detected only once. The gene calls are TRBV19 and TRBJ2-7, with TRBD2 as a possible D gene (5 bases). Trimming left V 0 bases short and J 2 bases short, with 8 bases between. The V gene's germline CDR1 is LNHDA and CDR2 SQIVND (reference sequence). The CDR3 contains 14 residues. The chain's CDR3 is CASSIELGAYEQYF. DNA for the CDR3: TGTGCCAGTAGTATAGAACTAGGCGCCTACGAGCAGTACTTC.

This chain uses TRBV5-5 with TRBJ2-2, with D possibly TRBD1 on 5 matching bases. The V end lost 0 bases, the J end lost 3 bases, and 9 bases lay between the germline ends. CDR3 length equals 15 residues. CDR1 is SGHKS, CDR2 YYEKEE, per germline (reference sequence). The CDR3 spells CASSLGAGYTGELFF. CDR3 nucleotides: TGTGCCAGCAGCTTGGGAGCAGGGTACACCGGGGAGCTGTTTTTT.

The V gene is TRBV6-6, the J gene TRBJ2-7, with D perhaps assigned TRBD1 or TRBD2 (5 bases each). The CDR3 length is 15 residues. With 6 bases removed from V and 0 bases from J, the gap between germline ends came to 15 bases. Germline loops: CDR1 MNHNY, CDR2 SVGAGI (reference sequence). The DNA for the CDR3 is TGTGCCAGCAGCTCACCTTGGGGGAGCTCCTACGAGCAGTACTTC. Translated, it gives CASSSPWGSSYEQYF.

J is TRBJ1-3 and V is TRBV3-1 (or the pseudogene TRBV3-2), with a tentative D call TRBD1 (6 bases). The CDR3 totals 16 residues. Trimming left V 7 bases short and J 0 bases short, with 16 bases between. Germline V gene data show CDR1 as LGHDT and CDR2 as YNNKEL (reference sequence). The CDR3 spells CASTTGTPSSGNTIYF. For the CDR3, the DNA is TGTGCCAGCACCACCGGGACACCTTCCTCTGGAAACACCATATATTTT.

The rearrangement uses TRBV6-5 and TRBJ2-1; tentatively, D is TRBD1 (5 bases). Trimming took 0 bases from V and 15 from J, leaving 12 bases between them. This CDR3 region has 12 residues. CDR1 and CDR2 (germline): MNHEY, SVGAGI. The CDR3 loop reads CASSYSAGPPFF. The CDR3 nucleotides read TGTGCCAGCAGTTACTCGGCAGGGCCACCGTTCTTC.

In DNA, the CDR3 is TGCGCCAGCAGCCAAGATTGGCAGGGGGCCTGGACAGATACGCAGTATTTT. Protein: CASSQDWQGAWTDTQYF. The genes are TRBV4-3 and TRBJ2-3, with 8 bases aligning to TRBD1. This CDR3 has 17 amino acids. CDR1 is LGHNA and CDR2 is YSLEER in the germline V gene. Unmatched junction bases numbered 8, after V lost 0 bases and J lost 3 bases.

The CDR3 region has the DNA TGTGCCAGCAGTTACGATCTAGCGGGAGGGAATGAGCAGTTCTTC. Translating it yields CASSYDLAGGNEQFF. The chain is built from TRBV6-5 and TRBJ2-1; TRBD2 agrees at 12 bases. J was trimmed by 7 bases and V by 2 bases; bases with no gene match: 3. The germline V gene has CDR1 MNHEY and CDR2 SVGAGI. The length of the CDR3 is 15 residues.

V is TRBV18 and J is TRBJ1-5, with D possibly matching TRBD1 (6 bases). The CDR3 is 16 amino acids. Trimming left V 2 bases short and J 10 bases short, with 21 bases between. The V gene's germline CDR1 is KGHSH and CDR2 LQKENI. CDR3: CASSPRGHLLIKPQHF. Written as DNA, the CDR3 is TGTGCCAGCTCACCAAGGGGACACCTCCTAATCAAACCCCAGCATTTT.

This clone was counted a single time. The J gene is TRBJ2-2, the V gene TRBV6-4, with D possibly being TRBD1 (6 bases). Trimming cost V 2 bases and J 4 bases, with 11 bases left between them. The CDR3 extends over 15 amino acids. The V gene's germline CDR1 is MRHNA and CDR2 SNTAGT. The CDR3 protein is CASSDNRAGTGELFF. Here the CDR3 DNA reads TGTGCCAGCAGTGACAACAGGGCGGGCACCGGGGAGCTGTTTTTT.

This chain uses TRBV7-3 with TRBJ1-1; D not certain. The V end was cut by 1 base, the J end by 2 bases, with 8 bases between. The CDR3 spans 14 residues. Germline V gene sequence: CDR1 SGHTA, CDR2 FQGTGA. The CDR3 DNA reads as TGTGCCAGCAGCTTAATGGGCGGAAACACTGAAGCTTTCTTT. Translation gives CASSLMGGNTEAFF.

This clone was seen once. The chain couples TRBV3-1 (or the pseudogene TRBV3-2) to TRBJ2-1; a weak D match, TRBD2 (7 bases). CDR1 and CDR2 from the germline V gene are LGHDT and YNNKEL (reference sequence). The CDR3 contains 15 residues. Trimming removed 2 bases at V and 2 bases at J, with 10 bases between. The CDR3 reads CASSQRGGAYNEQFF. The DNA for the CDR3 is TGTGCCAGCAGCCAACGCGGGGGCGCCTACAATGAGCAGTTCTTC.

This clone was recorded once. The chain combines TRBV6-2 or TRBV6-3 with TRBJ1-1, with D possibly being TRBD1 (5 bases). V was clipped by 0 bases and J by 5 bases, with 10 bases between them. The CDR3 is made up of 14 amino acids. Germline V gene sequence: CDR1 MNHEY, CDR2 SVGEGT. CDR3 residues: CASSYSGWGTEAFF. The DNA of the CDR3 is TGTGCCAGCAGTTACTCAGGGTGGGGGACTGAAGCTTTCTTT.

J is TRBJ1-6 and V is TRBV3-1 (or the pseudogene TRBV3-2), with unresolved D. The CDR3 has 15 residues. Trimming pared 4 bases from V and 4 bases from J, leaving 11 bases between. Germline V gene lookup returns CDR1 LGHDT and CDR2 YNNKEL (reference sequence). CDR3 DNA: TGTGCCAGCAGCCTGGGGAGGTGGTATAATTCACCCCTCCACTTT. This gives the protein CASSLGRWYNSPLHF.

This clone turned up a few times. J is TRBJ1-6 and V is TRBV6-2 or TRBV6-3, with D possibly TRBD1 on 6 matching bases. Deletions cut 0 bases from V and 7 bases from J, with 10 bases between. The CDR3 loop spans 15 amino acids. CDR1 and CDR2 from the germline V gene are MNHEY and SVGEGT. The CDR3 bases are TGTGCCAGCAGTTACTCTACAGGGTCGAATTCACCCCTCCACTTT. Amino acids: CASSYSTGSNSPLHF.

This clone was observed once. J is TRBJ1-2 and V is TRBV28; 7 bases are shared with TRBD1. The V gene's germline CDR1 is MDHEN and CDR2 SYDVKM. The CDR3 contains 13 residues. Losses at the gene ends were 7 bases for V and 8 bases for J; bases not matched to a gene: 10. This chain's CDR3 is CASTLRQGIGYTF. The CDR3 DNA sequence: TGTGCCAGCACCCTGAGACAGGGAATAGGCTACACCTTC.

V and J are TRBV28 and TRBJ2-5, with D maybe TRBD1 (6 bases). Germline V gene data show CDR1 as MDHEN and CDR2 as SYDVKM. The germline V and J ends were trimmed by 4 bases and 4 bases, with 16 bases remaining between them. This CDR3 has 15 residues. CDR3 region: CASSWSRTTGETQYF. Here the CDR3 DNA reads TGTGCCAGCAGTTGGTCCCGAACGACAGGAGAGACCCAGTACTTC.

V and J are TRBV9 and TRBJ1-2, with TRBD1 as a possible D gene (6 bases). The CDR3 has 15 residues. Germline values: CDR1 SGDLS, CDR2 YYNGEE. Trimming took off 3 bases at V and 2 bases at J, with 14 bases between the two ends. DNA for the CDR3: TGTGCCAGCAGCGACGGGAGGACAGCCAACTATGGCTACACCTTC. Its translation: CASSDGRTANYGYTF.

The CDR3 DNA reads as TGTGCCAGCAGCTTCGGACTAGCTTACGAGCAGTACGTC. It encodes CASSFGLAYEQYV. The chain couples TRBV5-6 to TRBJ2-7, with 8 bases matching TRBD2. CDR3 length: 13 amino acids. V shed 2 bases and J 4 bases; nucleotides not matched to a gene: 2. The V gene's germline CDR1 is SGHDT and CDR2 YYEEEE.

V is TRBV4-2 and J is TRBJ1-2; D gene unclear. Per the germline V gene, CDR1 is LGHNA and CDR2 is YNFKEQ. Between the trimmed V and J ends, which lost 3 bases and 3 bases, there was a span of 11 bases. This CDR3 has 14 residues. The CDR3, as DNA: TGTGCCAGCAGCCATGCATACAGCGACTATGGCTACACCTTC. Encoded protein: CASSHAYSDYGYTF.

The gene calls are TRBV7-8 and TRBJ1-4; tentatively, D is TRBD1 (6 bases). The CDR3 spans 15 residues. Germline V gives CDR1 SGHVS, CDR2 FQNEAQ. The V and J ends lost 4 bases and 3 bases respectively, with 12 bases between them. The CDR3 loop is CASSSTGTPNEKLFF. The CDR3 DNA reads as TGTGCCAGCAGCTCAACAGGGACACCTAATGAAAAACTGTTTTTT.

The rearrangement links TRBV25-1 to TRBJ2-5, with D perhaps matching TRBD1 (5 bases). This CDR3 comprises 16 residues. CDR1 and CDR2 (germline): MGHDK, SYGVNS. Trimming shortened V by 6 bases and J by 3 bases, and 20 bases separated the two germline ends. CDR3 amino acids: CASRLGAKTREETQYF. Here the CDR3 DNA reads TGTGCCAGCAGGCTTGGAGCTAAAACCAGGGAAGAGACCCAGTACTTC. The entire variable domain, with the rest obtained from reference TRBV25-1 and TRBJ2-5, is as follows: EADIYQTPRYLVIGTGKKITLECSQTMGHDKMYWYQQDPGMELHLIHYSYGVNSTEKGDLSSESTVSRIRTEHFPLTLESARPSHTSQYLCASRLGAKTREETQYFGPGTRLLVL.

V gene TRBV18 combines with J gene TRBJ1-6; unclear D gene. Trimming took 8 bases from V and 8 from J, leaving 13 bases between them. The germline V gene has CDR1 KGHSH and CDR2 LQKENI. The CDR3 is 13 amino acids. CDR3 amino acids: CASQELVDSPLHF. As DNA, the CDR3 is TGTGCCAGCCAGGAACTAGTGGATTCACCCCTCCACTTT.

Concerning this clone itself: This specimen includes other DNA sequences encoding the same CDR3. The chain combines TRBV11-3 with TRBJ1-1, with a possible D match to TRBD1 (5 bases). This CDR3 has 15 residues. Germline V gives CDR1 SGHNT, CDR2 YENEEA. V was clipped by 1 base and J by 0 bases, with 9 bases between them. DNA for the CDR3: TGTGCCAGCAGCTTAGGTGGGACCTTGAACACTGAAGCTTTCTTT. Translation gives CASSLGGTLNTEAFF.

This clone has more than one count but fewer than ten. The V call is TRBV30, the J call TRBJ1-6, with D uncertain. V gave up 7 bases and J gave up 7 bases, with 20 bases separating them. Germline-derived CDR1 and CDR2 are GTSNPN and SVGIG (reference sequence). The CDR3 is made up of 15 amino acids. The CDR3 sequence is CASSGLRTWNSPLHF. As DNA, the CDR3 is TGTGCCTCGTCCGGACTTCGGACGTGGAATTCACCCCTCCACTTT.

The chain recombines TRBV19 with TRBJ1-1; 7 bases match TRBD1. Germline assignment: CDR1 LNHDA and CDR2 SQIVND (reference sequence). Trimming removed 6 bases from V and 5 bases from J; junction bases left unmatched: 6. The CDR3 has 13 residues. CDR3 sequence (DNA): TGTGCCAGTAGCCCAGGGGGGGAAACTGAAGCTTTCTTT. It yields the protein CASSPGGETEAFF.

The chain links TRBV7-2 to TRBJ1-1, with no clear D. V was trimmed by 1 base and J by 7 bases, leaving 13 bases between them. This CDR3 is built from 14 residues. Germline assignment: CDR1 SGHTA and CDR2 FQGNSA. The CDR3 nucleotides are TGTGCCAGCAGCTTAGACGCAGGCGGTCGTGAAGCTTTCTTT. This gives the protein CASSLDAGGREAFF.

The genes are TRBV4-1 and TRBJ1-6, with TRBD1 matching over 9 bases. The CDR3 has 16 amino acids. The V segment lost 8 bases and the J segment 6 bases; nucleotides outside the gene matches: 11. Germline CDR1 reads MGHRA; CDR2 reads YSYEKL. The CDR3 DNA sequence: TGCGCCAGCCAGCGGGGACAGGGATGGTTTAATTCACCCCTCCACTTT. It translates to CASQRGQGWFNSPLHF.